These 30 T cell receptor beta chains share one sample of origin, sequenced in a study of T cells in Graves' hyperthyroidism and ophthalmopathy (dated by TCRdb to about 2019). Libraries were made using multiplex PCR. Sequencing took place on an Illumina HiSeq 2000. The TCR beta CDR3 regions were amplified from RNA transcripts. The TCR CDR3 was subjected to a first round of RT-PCR using the HTBI primer set and the Qiagen OneStep RT-PCR kit. The public sequencing data were trimmed at Q25 with fastp and processed into clonotypes with MiXCR by TCRdb, which kept only in-frame beta chains. Each CDR3 protein appears once, grouped with its most common genes and DNA. The sample has 620,000 or so distinct CDR3 sequences on record, roughly 14% of them singletons. The top ten constitute around 13% of the sample. Material: blood. The receptor source for this set is a woman between 45 and 60 years old with Graves' ophthalmopathy.

This clonotype has ten or more counts. The chain uses TRBV2 and TRBJ2-2, with D maybe TRBD2 (6 bases). This CDR3 is 16 amino acids long. Trimming took 4 bases from V and 0 from J, leaving 12 bases between them. Germline V gene sequence: CDR1 SNHLY, CDR2 FYNNEI. The CDR3 nucleotides are TGTGCCAGCAGTGCGAAGGCGGGAACGAACACCGGGGAGCTGTTTTTT. Translating it yields CASSAKAGTNTGELFF.

This clonotype came up many times. This chain uses TRBV10-3 with TRBJ2-5; TRBD1 might be the D (5 bases). The CDR3 spans 14 residues. The germline V gene encodes CDR1 ENHRY and CDR2 SYGVKD. V was trimmed by 4 bases and J by 1 base, leaving 10 bases between them. The DNA of the CDR3 is TGTGCCATCAGTGGCAGGGCCCTCCAAGAGACCCAGTACTTC. Translation gives CAISGRALQETQYF.

This clonotype occurred many times. V and J are TRBV12-3 or TRBV12-4 and TRBJ2-1, with 11 bases identical to TRBD1. The CDR3 runs to 15 residues. V lost 6 bases to trimming and J lost 7 bases; unmatched junction nucleotides: 8. The CDR3 spells CASSPGQGARNEQFF. CDR3 nucleotide sequence: TGTGCCAGCAGCCCAGGACAGGGGGCTAGGAATGAGCAGTTCTTC.

V and J are TRBV5-6 and TRBJ2-5; D is perhaps TRBD2 (5 bases). V lost 6 bases and J 5 bases, leaving 17 bases between the germline ends. From germline, CDR1 is SGHDT and CDR2 YYEEEE. The CDR3 covers 14 residues. The CDR3 DNA sequence: TGTGCCAGCATAGCTTACATAGGGAGTGAGACCCAGTACTTC. This gives the protein CASIAYIGSETQYF.

This clonotype was picked up a small number of times. This chain joins TRBV7-8 and TRBJ2-1, with D possibly TRBD2 on 6 matching bases. Trimming took 4 bases from V and 4 from J, leaving 14 bases between them. The CDR3 has 15 amino acids. The germline V gene has CDR1 SGHVS and CDR2 FQNEAQ. DNA of the CDR3: TGTGCCAGCAGCTCCCAGCGGGTACCGTACAATGAGCAGTTCTTC. It translates to CASSSQRVPYNEQFF.

The sample holds a few counts of this clonotype. J is TRBJ2-1 and V is TRBV6-2 or TRBV6-3; 12 bases match TRBD2. CDR3 length equals 20 residues. With 0 bases clipped from V and 0 bases from J, the junction kept 9 bases outside the gene matches. The germline V gene encodes CDR1 MNHEY and CDR2 SVGEGT. CDR3 residues: CASSYSSGTSGPSSYNEQFF. CDR3 nucleotides: TGTGCCAGCAGTTACTCCTCCGGGACTAGCGGGCCGAGCTCCTACAATGAGCAGTTCTTC.

This clonotype was observed at least ten times. The rearrangement uses TRBV12-3 or TRBV12-4 and TRBJ2-3, with 16 nucleotides matching TRBD2. CDR3 length: 17 residues. V lost 5 bases and J lost 8; bases outside the gene matches: 10. Here the CDR3 DNA reads TGTGCCAGCAGTCTCCGCCCGGGACTAGCGGGAGGGGGTACGCAGTATTTT. As protein: CASSLRPGLAGGGTQYF.

This chain connects TRBV5-5 to TRBJ2-1; D is possibly TRBD2 (7 bases). Per the germline V gene, CDR1 is SGHKS and CDR2 is YYEKEE (reference sequence). The CDR3 extends over 15 amino acids. V was clipped by 3 bases and J by 4 bases, with 14 bases between them. This CDR3 is CASSWGGGDYNEQFF. CDR3 in DNA: TGTGCCAGCAGCTGGGGGGGCGGGGATTACAATGAGCAGTTCTTC. The complete variable domain, with remaining parts taken from reference TRBV5-5 and TRBJ2-1, reads DAGVTQSPTHLIKTRGQQVTLRCSPISGHKSVSWYQQVLGQGPQFIFQYYEKEERGRGNFPDRFSARQFPNYSSELNVNALLLGDSALYLCASSWGGGDYNEQFFGPGTRLTVL.

This clonotype was counted at least ten times. The chain recombines TRBV18 with TRBJ2-7; a weak D match, TRBD2 (7 bases). Trimming took 6 bases from V and 5 from J, leaving 11 bases between them. CDR3 length: 12 residues. Germline V gives CDR1 KGHSH, CDR2 LQKENI. As DNA, the CDR3 is TGTGCCAGCTCCGAGGGGGGGGACGAGCAGTACTTC. Protein sequence: CASSEGGDEQYF.

This clonotype was found many times. J is TRBJ2-2 and V is TRBV7-6; D may be TRBD1 or TRBD2 (5 bases each). The CDR3 has 15 residues. Trimming cost V 5 bases and J 4 bases, with 14 bases left between them. Germline loops: CDR1 SGHVS, CDR2 FNYEAQ. The CDR3 loop reads CASSPGNRGTGELFF. CDR3 DNA: TGTGCCAGCAGCCCCGGGAATAGGGGCACCGGGGAGCTGTTTTTT.

This chain joins TRBV7-9 and TRBJ2-5; D remains ambiguous. V shed 1 base and J shed 5 bases, with 14 bases lying between them. The CDR3 is made up of 15 amino acids. Germline V CDR1 and CDR2: SEHNR, FQNEAQ (reference sequence). The CDR3 DNA reads TGTGCCAGCAGCTTAGGGTCTAGGCTGGAGGAGACCCAGTACTTC. Its translation: CASSLGSRLEETQYF.

This clonotype was counted between two and nine times. The rearrangement joins TRBV20-1 to TRBJ2-5, with 14 bases that match TRBD2. The V and J ends lost 0 bases and 2 bases, in that order; junction bases with no gene match: 11. Germline CDR1 reads DFQATT; CDR2 reads SNEGSKA (reference sequence). The CDR3 contains 19 residues. The CDR3 DNA is TGCAGTGCTAGAGATTTTCTTCGACTAGCGGGAGGGGCTCAAGAGACCCAGTACTTC. Encoded protein: CSARDFLRLAGGAQETQYF.

The sample holds many counts of this clonotype. The chain is built from TRBV28 and TRBJ1-3, with 9 bases lining up with TRBD1. The CDR3 length is 15 residues. Germline lookup yields CDR1 MDHEN and CDR2 SYDVKM. Unmatched junction bases numbered 7, after V lost 6 bases and J lost 4 bases. Written as DNA, the CDR3 is TGTGCCAGCAGGGTACAGGGGGCGCGGGGAAACACCATATATTTT. This codes for CASRVQGARGNTIYF.

The CDR3 DNA follows: TGCAGCGTTGAGCACAGTTGGCTTGGCTACACCTTC. It encodes CSVEHSWLGYTF. This chain joins TRBV29-1 and TRBJ1-2; D gene unclear. Germline lookup yields CDR1 SQVTM and CDR2 ANQGSEA. Trimming stripped 3 bases from V and 7 bases from J, with 12 bases between. The CDR3 extends over 12 amino acids.

The sample holds many counts of this clonotype. This chain joins TRBV7-2 and TRBJ1-1, with D uncertain. Trimming pared 3 bases from V and 2 bases from J, leaving 13 bases between. In germline, CDR1 is SGHTA, CDR2 FQGNSA. The CDR3 consists of 15 residues. The CDR3 nucleotides are TGTGCCAGCAGCTTTGTGCCGGGAGGAAACACTGAAGCTTTCTTT. Its protein product is CASSFVPGGNTEAFF.

The V call is TRBV19, the J call TRBJ1-5; 7 positions agree with TRBD1. The J segment lost 0 bases and the V segment lost 5 bases, leaving 7 bases of the junction unmatched. The CDR3 totals 16 residues. Germline lookup yields CDR1 LNHDA and CDR2 SQIVND (reference sequence). CDR3 coding DNA: TGTGCCAGTAGTCCCGAGACAGGGAATAGCAATCAGCCCCAGCATTTT. This encodes CASSPETGNSNQPQHF.

In this sample, this clonotype turned up a few times. The rearrangement links TRBV3-1 to TRBJ1-2; 10 nucleotides line up with TRBD1. The CDR3 extends over 15 amino acids. The V and J ends lost 1 base and 6 bases, in that order; junction bases with no gene match: 5. Germline loops: CDR1 LGHDT, CDR2 YNNKEL (reference sequence). CDR3 residues: CASSQARTGGDGYTF. The CDR3, as DNA: TGTGCCAGCAGCCAAGCGAGGACAGGGGGGGATGGCTACACCTTC.

This clonotype was observed once. The J gene is TRBJ2-5, the V gene TRBV11-2, with D hard to call. CDR3 length: 13 residues. V lost 2 bases and J 5 bases, leaving 9 bases between the germline ends. Germline V CDR1 and CDR2: SGHAT, FQNNGV. The CDR3 DNA sequence: TGTGCCAGCAGCTTACTAGACGGGGAGACCCAGTACTTC. It translates to CASSLLDGETQYF.

This clonotype was found many times. The J gene is TRBJ2-6, the V gene TRBV5-1, with 8 bases that match TRBD1. Germline V gene sequence: CDR1 SGHRS, CDR2 YFSETQ. The CDR3 length is 16 residues. V lost 4 bases, J lost 2 bases, and 5 bases stayed unmatched. CDR3 protein: CASSPDRAAGANVLTF. The CDR3 region has the DNA TGCGCCAGCAGCCCGGACAGGGCGGCTGGGGCCAACGTCCTGACTTTC. The whole variable domain, filled in from reference TRBV5-1 and TRBJ2-6, reads KAGVTQTPRYLIKTRGQQVTLSCSPISGHRSVSWYQQTPGQGLQFLFEYFSETQRNKGNFPGRFSGRQFSNSRSEMNVSTLELGDSALYLCASSPDRAAGANVLTFGAGSRLTVL.

The gene calls are TRBV6-1 and TRBJ1-2; possible D gene TRBD1, 6 bases. Deletions cut 6 bases from V and 7 bases from J, with 18 bases between. CDR3 length: 14 amino acids. Germline values: CDR1 MNHNS, CDR2 SASEGT. The CDR3 sequence is CASRGDRSDCGYTF. The CDR3 region has the DNA TGTGCCAGCAGAGGAGACAGGTCGGACTGTGGCTACACCTTC.

The sample holds a few counts of this clonotype. J is TRBJ2-1 and V is TRBV9, with D tentatively TRBD1 or TRBD2 (7 bases each). The CDR3 runs to 17 residues. Germline CDR1 is SGDLS and CDR2 is YYNGEE. V was clipped by 0 bases and J by 9 bases, with 22 bases between them. In nucleotides, the CDR3 is TGTGCCAGCAGCGTAGCAGGGGGAGGGCCTTCTGGCGGTGAGCAGTTCTTC. Translated: CASSVAGGGPSGGEQFF.

This clonotype was picked up many times. This chain joins TRBV6-1 and TRBJ1-3, with TRBD1 matching 9 bases. Germline values: CDR1 MNHNS, CDR2 SASEGT. The CDR3 spans 17 residues. V lost 6 bases to trimming and J lost 3 bases; unmatched junction nucleotides: 12. The CDR3 spells CASRETGTGIIGNTIYF. DNA for the CDR3: TGTGCCAGCAGAGAAACCGGGACAGGGATCATTGGAAACACCATATATTTT.

This clonotype was detected many times. The rearrangement uses TRBV2 and TRBJ2-1; D is possibly TRBD1 (6 bases). Trimming cost V 1 base and J 8 bases, with 15 bases left between them. Germline-derived CDR1 and CDR2 are SNHLY and FYNNEI. The CDR3 has 15 amino acids. CDR3 DNA sequence: TGTGCCAGCAGTGAAGTGGACAGACCCATCTATGAGCAGTTCTTC. Residues: CASSEVDRPIYEQFF.

This clonotype was picked up a small number of times. A clone one base away is much larger, so this may be a read error. The V gene is TRBV7-2, the J gene TRBJ2-7; 9 bases agree with TRBD2. The CDR3 sequence is 13 residues long. Germline CDR1 SGHTA, CDR2 FQGNSA. The junction had 11 bases not matched to a gene; V was cut back by 10 bases and J by 7 bases. CDR3 loop: CANTSAGGHEQYF. The CDR3 nucleotides are TGTGCCAACACCTCGGCGGGAGGGCATGAGCAGTACTTC. Combining the CDR3 with reference TRBV7-2 and TRBJ2-7 gives the whole variable domain GAGVSQSPSNKVTEKGKDVELRCDPISGHTALYWYRQSLGQGLEFLIYFQGNSAPDKSGLPSDRFSAERTGGSVSTLTIQRTQQEDSAVYLCANTSAGGHEQYFGPGTRLTVT.

This chain joins TRBV14 and TRBJ1-1; 7 bases match TRBD1. The CDR3 sequence is 19 residues long. V was pared by 5 bases and J by 4 bases, with 22 bases of the junction left unmatched. The germline gives CDR1 SGHDN, CDR2 FVKESK. CDR3 nucleotides: TGTGCCAGCAGCGTAGGGGGCCCGACAGAGGGGGCGAGGAGCACTGAAGCTTTCTTT. It is translated as CASSVGGPTEGARSTEAFF.

The chain joins TRBV30 to TRBJ1-5; no reliable D call. The germline V and J ends were trimmed by 1 base and 3 bases, with 7 bases remaining between them. The length of the CDR3 is 13 residues. The germline gives CDR1 GTSNPN, CDR2 SVGIG (reference sequence). The CDR3, as DNA: TGTGCCTGGAGTGACCGGTTCAATCAGCCCCAGCATTTT. Translating gives CAWSDRFNQPQHF.

The sample holds many counts of this clonotype. The chain recombines TRBV3-1 with TRBJ1-6, with 8 bases lining up with TRBD1. The CDR3 is 17 residues long. CDR1 and CDR2 (germline): LGHDT, YNNKEL (reference sequence). Trimming at V came to 6 bases and at J to 8 bases, leaving 15 bases not matched to a gene. CDR3 nucleotide sequence: TGTGCCAGCAGAAGCCGGGACAGGACTCAAATTTATTCACCCCTCCACTTT. Translating gives CASRSRDRTQIYSPLHF.

This clonotype was counted ten times or more. The V and J genes are TRBV28 and TRBJ2-3, with D possibly matching TRBD2 (5 bases). V was cut by 3 bases and J by 0 bases, with 16 bases left in between. Per the germline V gene, CDR1 is MDHEN and CDR2 is SYDVKM. This CDR3 is 17 amino acids long. The CDR3 nucleotides read TGTGCCAGCAGTTTTTCCTTTAGCGAAGATAGCACAGATACGCAGTATTTT. Translating gives CASSFSFSEDSTDTQYF.

Many counts were recorded for this clonotype. V and J are TRBV7-9 and TRBJ2-7; D gene uncertain. The CDR3 is 15 amino acids. Trimming stripped 3 bases from V and 3 bases from J, with 15 bases between. Germline V CDR1 and CDR2: SEHNR, FQNEAQ (reference sequence). In nucleotides, the CDR3 is TGTGCCAGCAGCTTTGGGGTCGTCCCCGACTACGAGCAGTACTTC. Its translation is CASSFGVVPDYEQYF.

This clonotype was seen a handful of times. The chain employs TRBV6-1 and TRBJ2-5; 7 bases line up with TRBD2. This CDR3 is 15 amino acids long. Germline CDR1 is MNHNS and CDR2 is SASEGT. V trimming: 4 bases; J trimming: 1 base; junction bases outside the gene matches: 6. The CDR3 coding sequence is TGTGCCAGCAGTGGGATAGCGGGCATCCAAGAGACCCAGTACTTC. Translated: CASSGIAGIQETQYF.